The 8 T cell receptor beta chains below all came from one sample that was sequenced in a study of blood T cell repertoires in COVID-19. The assay was immunoSEQ multiplex PCR, and TCRdb's table has in-frame clones only and misses some. The sample carries 55,000 to 65,000 clones, about 91% recorded once. The sequenced sample was peripheral blood. The receptors shown here come from a man aged 60 to 69 with acute or convalescent COVID-19.

The genes are TRBV29-1 and TRBJ2-5, with unresolved D. Trimming took 4 bases from V and 2 from J, leaving 8 bases between them. The V gene's germline CDR1 is SQVTM and CDR2 ANQGSEA. CDR3 length equals 12 residues. CDR3 DNA sequence: TGCAGCGTTGGGGCTACACAAGAGACCCAGTACTTC. It yields the protein CSVGATQETQYF.

The gene calls are TRBV30 and TRBJ2-5, with D perhaps matching TRBD2 (6 bases). The germline gives CDR1 GTSNPN, CDR2 SVGIG (reference sequence). The CDR3 sequence is 22 residues long. Trimming shortened V by 3 bases and J by 4 bases, and 39 bases separated the two germline ends. The CDR3 loop is CAWSPDAAGTWRKGITAETQYF. CDR3 sequence (DNA): TGTGCCTGGAGCCCCGACGCTGCTGGGACTTGGCGGAAGGGAATAACGGCAGAGACCCAGTACTTC.

This clone was seen only once. The chain has TRBV20-1 and TRBJ2-1; 9 positions agree with TRBD1. This CDR3 comprises 15 residues. J lost 2 bases, V lost 3 bases, and 5 bases had no gene match. Germline V gives CDR1 DFQATT, CDR2 SNEGSKA (reference sequence). CDR3 in amino acids: CSASLQGAAYNEQFF. Here the CDR3 DNA reads TGCAGTGCTAGTTTACAGGGGGCAGCCTACAATGAGCAGTTCTTC.

The gene calls are TRBV12-5 and TRBJ2-7, with 8 nucleotides matching TRBD1. The CDR3 length is 15 residues. With V trimmed by 5 bases and J by 3 bases, 9 bases remained unmatched. CDR1 is LGHNT, CDR2 FRNRAP, per germline. CDR3 sequence reads: CASGDDQGAYYEQYF. The DNA of the CDR3 is TGTGCTAGTGGTGACGATCAGGGGGCTTACTACGAGCAGTACTTC.

The rearrangement links TRBV7-2 to TRBJ1-1; no firm D call. The CDR3 covers 14 residues. Germline CDR1 reads SGHTA; CDR2 reads FQGNSA. Trimming took off 4 bases at V and 4 bases at J, with 13 bases between the two ends. The CDR3 is CASSSGEGGTEAFF. Here the CDR3 DNA reads TGTGCCAGCAGCTCCGGGGAGGGTGGCACTGAAGCTTTCTTT.

This clone was found a few times. V usage is TRBV6-6 and J usage is TRBJ2-7; 8 nucleotides align to TRBD2. Trimming removed 4 bases from V and 3 bases from J; junction bases left unmatched: 5. The length of the CDR3 is 14 residues. Germline V gives CDR1 MNHNY, CDR2 SVGAGI (reference sequence). CDR3: CASSSWREVYEQYF. The CDR3 coding sequence is TGTGCCAGCAGTTCCTGGCGGGAGGTCTACGAGCAGTACTTC.

The gene calls are TRBV3-1 (or the pseudogene TRBV3-2) and TRBJ2-7, with 11 bases matching TRBD1. This CDR3 has 18 residues. Germline trimming cut 0 bases from V and 3 bases from J; bases unmatched to any gene: 10. The germline V gene has CDR1 LGHDT and CDR2 YNNKEL (reference sequence). The CDR3 DNA reads as TGTGCCAGCAGCCAAGAGAGGAGATGGGGGACAGGGGGCTACGAGCAGTACTTC. It yields the protein CASSQERRWGTGGYEQYF.

The gene calls are TRBV7-6 and TRBJ2-1; D call uncertain. V lost 5 bases, J lost 7 bases, and 12 bases lay in between. Germline V lookup: CDR1 SGHVS, CDR2 FNYEAQ. The CDR3 is made up of 13 amino acids. The CDR3 nucleotides are TGTGCCAGCAGCCTTAGCCCCCTGAATGAGCAGTTCTTC. This encodes CASSLSPLNEQFF.